One TCR beta chain is described in this entry. The entry originates in a study of blood T cell repertoires in COVID-19. In the study overall: PBMCs, B-cell-depleted T cells, or T cells were the source of the cDNA or gDNA that made up the material.

Authors' methods: Reference gene primers were amplified, and this amplification served to estimate nucleated cell counts. The table came from immunoSEQ multiplex PCR; TCRdb's copy has only in-frame clones and leaves some out. V, J and clone size reflect that table, while D and trimming were determined from the DNA. Among 270,000 or so clones listed, roughly 85% were seen once. The sequenced sample was peripheral blood. The source of this sequence is a woman under 30 with acute or convalescent COVID-19.

The CDR3, as DNA: TGTGCCAGTAGTCCAGGGGGCCTCTCCGAGCAGTACTTC. Translated, it gives CASSPGGLSEQYF. This chain connects TRBV19 to TRBJ2-7; TRBD1 agrees at 8 bases. This CDR3 spans 13 amino acids. J was trimmed by 6 bases and V by 5 bases; bases with no gene match: 6. CDR1 is LNHDA, CDR2 SQIVND, per germline (reference sequence).